The 6 T cell receptor beta chains in this list originate from one sample, sequenced in a study of blood T cell repertoires in COVID-19. Method: immunoSEQ multiplex PCR; TCRdb's copy keeps in-frame clones and lacks some. The repertoire includes around 290,000 clones, 86% of them detected once, and about 2.7% sits in the top ten. The sample taken for sequencing was PBMCs or T cells enriched from blood (not recorded which). Source of these receptors: a young woman who had recovered from COVID-19.

This rearrangement joins TRBV4-1 to TRBJ2-7, with D possibly TRBD1 on 6 matching bases. This CDR3 has 14 amino acids. The V gene lost 2 bases and the J gene lost 4 bases, with 12 bases spanning the gap. Germline CDR1 is MGHRA and CDR2 is YSYEKL. The CDR3 DNA sequence: TGCGCCAGCAGCCAATTCGTAGGACAGTACGAGCAGTACTTC. This sequence encodes CASSQFVGQYEQYF.

This clone was observed once. V gene TRBV6-6 combines with J gene TRBJ2-1, with D possibly matching TRBD1 (6 bases). The V gene's germline CDR1 is MNHNY and CDR2 SVGAGI (reference sequence). The length of the CDR3 is 15 residues. The V gene lost 5 bases and the J gene lost 1 base, with 12 bases spanning the gap. Here the CDR3 reads CASSITGTSYNEQFF. CDR3 nucleotide sequence: TGTGCCAGCAGTATTACAGGGACATCCTACAATGAGCAGTTCTTC.

The J gene is TRBJ2-2, the V gene TRBV27; 8 nucleotides line up with TRBD2. Germline V gene data show CDR1 as MNHEY and CDR2 as SMNVEV (reference sequence). The CDR3 is 15 amino acids. V was pared by 4 bases and J by 5 bases, with 6 bases of the junction left unmatched. The CDR3 bases are TGTGCCAGCAGTTCCCGACTAGCGTTTACCGGGGAGCTGTTTTTT. It yields the protein CASSSRLAFTGELFF.

The chain uses TRBV9 and TRBJ2-5; 11 nucleotides align to TRBD2. CDR1 SGDLS and CDR2 YYNGEE come from the germline V gene. The CDR3 has 15 residues. The J segment lost 1 base and the V segment lost 3 bases, leaving 2 bases of the junction unmatched. This chain's CDR3 is CASSASGRPQETQYF. In DNA, the CDR3 is TGTGCCAGCAGCGCTAGCGGGAGGCCCCAAGAGACCCAGTACTTC.

The CDR3 loop is CAWLNQGRTNEKLFF. The DNA for the CDR3 is TGTGCCTGGCTAAATCAGGGGCGAACTAATGAAAAACTGTTTTTT. V gene TRBV30 combines with J gene TRBJ1-4, with D possibly TRBD1 on 6 matching bases. The V gene lost 5 bases and the J gene lost 1 base, with 14 bases spanning the gap. From germline, CDR1 is GTSNPN and CDR2 SVGIG (reference sequence). The CDR3 contains 15 residues.

This clone has just one count. V is TRBV19 and J is TRBJ2-5, with 14 bases lining up with TRBD2. V lost 6 bases and J lost 7; bases outside the gene matches: 7. The CDR3 runs 15 residues. CDR1 is LNHDA and CDR2 is SQIVND in the germline V gene (reference sequence). As DNA, the CDR3 is TGTGCCAGTAGCGGGGGACTAGCGGGAGTTGCGACCCAGTACTTC. It encodes CASSGGLAGVATQYF.